This entry lists 6 T cell receptor beta chains sequenced from one sample in a study of regulatory T cells in long-lasting Graves disease (dated by TCRdb to about 2021). The protocol used for the library was multiplex PCR. Instrument on record: Illumina HiSeq 4000. iRepertoire HTBI primers and Arm-PCR amplification of CDR3 regions were used to construct TCR beta libraries. The public reads were run again by TCRdb, first through fastp at Q25 and then through MiXCR, and only productive beta chains were kept. Merged by CDR3 protein, the rows form single entries marked with the most common genes and DNA. Here the sample has about 470,000 distinct CDR3 sequences; around 15% occur a single time. More than 9% of the sample is in the top ten clones. Read against the paper, the sample's time point label means: newly diagnosed GD, antithyroid drugs for less than 3 months. For both TCR sequencing and RNA sequencing, RNA was extracted from PBMCs using TRIzol.

This sample was also put to use in a study of T cells in Graves' hyperthyroidism and ophthalmopathy.

Material: peripheral blood mononuclear cells (PBMCs), obtained at new diagnosis, from a patient treated with antithyroid drugs. The receptors derive from a man in his forties or fifties with Graves disease. Donor details come from another sample of the same person, matched by shared clones.

This clonotype appeared many times. The chain employs TRBV7-8 and TRBJ2-7; possibly TRBD2 for D (5 bases). Germline lookup yields CDR1 SGHVS and CDR2 FQNEAQ. CDR3 length equals 15 residues. Trimming shortened V by 2 bases and J by 3 bases, and 14 bases separated the two germline ends. Written as DNA, the CDR3 is TGTGCCAGCAGCTTACGCATCCTAGCAGGCTACGAGCAGTACTTC. This codes for CASSLRILAGYEQYF.

At least ten counts were recorded for this clonotype. V gene TRBV12-3 or TRBV12-4 combines with J gene TRBJ2-1; 13 bases are shared with TRBD2. V dropped 3 bases and J dropped 11; count of bases not matched to a gene: 7. The CDR3 covers 15 residues. The CDR3 protein is CASSFRTSGSVQQFF. In DNA form, the CDR3 reads TGTGCCAGCAGTTTTAGGACTAGCGGGAGTGTTCAGCAGTTCTTC.

This chain's CDR3 is CASSGLGSRTTAYEQYF. In DNA form, the CDR3 reads TGTGCCAGCAGTGGTTTGGGGTCGCGAACTACGGCCTACGAGCAGTACTTC. The chain couples TRBV3-1 to TRBJ2-7; no firm D call. The length of the CDR3 is 17 residues. V was shortened by 6 bases and J by 2 bases, with 23 bases between the two germline ends. Germline loops: CDR1 LGHDT, CDR2 YNNKEL (reference sequence).

The V and J genes are TRBV24-1 and TRBJ2-7; D remains unclear. Trimming removed 4 bases from V and 0 bases from J, with 12 bases in between. In germline, CDR1 is KGHDR, CDR2 SFDVKD. The CDR3 runs to 15 residues. The CDR3 loop reads CATSDPAVSSYEQYF. In DNA, the CDR3 is TGTGCCACCAGTGACCCGGCAGTCAGCTCCTACGAGCAGTACTTC.

The chain recombines TRBV12-3 or TRBV12-4 with TRBJ2-1; 9 positions match TRBD2. The CDR3 loop spans 19 amino acids. V trimming: 2 bases; J trimming: 10 bases; junction bases outside the gene matches: 21. CDR3 nucleotide sequence: TGTGCCAGCAGTTTAATCCAGGGTGGGGAGGGACTAGCATCCTACGAGCAGTTCTTC. Protein: CASSLIQGGEGLASYEQFF.

This clonotype has a single count. The J gene is TRBJ2-7, the V gene TRBV6-1; possibly TRBD1 or TRBD2 for D (5 bases each). From germline, CDR1 is MNHNS and CDR2 SASEGT. The length of the CDR3 is 14 residues. The germline V and J ends were trimmed by 8 bases and 4 bases, with 18 bases remaining between them. The CDR3: CASEGPGPRYEQYF. DNA of the CDR3: TGTGCCAGCGAGGGCCCGGGACCCCGGTACGAGCAGTACTTC.